Following are 18 T cell receptor beta chains from one sample sequenced in a study of Graves' ophthalmopathy and Graves' hyperthyroidism. The authors amplified TCR beta CDR3 regions from RNA transcripts. HTBI primers primed a first-round RT-PCR, and a second-round multiplex PCR followed. Each CDR3 protein is one row after TCRdb ran MiXCR on the multiplex PCR reads. This sample has about 550,000 distinct CDR3 sequences, with under 40% found just once. Sequenced input: peripheral blood or thyroid tissue (not recorded which). These receptors came from an adult man with Graves' hyperthyroidism.

The rearrangement uses TRBV29-1 and TRBJ1-2; possibly TRBD1 for D (6 bases). The germline gives CDR1 SQVTM, CDR2 ANQGSEA. The CDR3 covers 10 residues. The V end was cut by 5 bases, the J end by 8 bases, with 9 bases between. The CDR3: CSVLRGGYTF. The CDR3 DNA is TGCAGCGTTTTAAGGGGGGGCTACACCTTC.

This clonotype was observed at least ten times. The chain recombines TRBV7-8 with TRBJ1-2; TRBD1 matches at 12 bases. CDR1 SGHVS and CDR2 FQNEAQ come from the germline V gene. CDR3 length: 18 amino acids. V lost 5 bases to trimming and J lost 6 bases; unmatched junction nucleotides: 16. The CDR3 reads CASSQLRGTGGRIDGYTF. CDR3 in DNA: TGTGCCAGCAGCCAATTGCGAGGGACAGGGGGCAGAATTGATGGCTACACCTTC.

The chain carries TRBV29-1 and TRBJ2-7; 10 bases fit TRBD2. This CDR3 is 11 amino acids long. The junction had 4 bases not matched to a gene; V was cut back by 8 bases and J by 6 bases. The germline CDR1 and CDR2 sequences are SQVTM and ANQGSEA. In DNA form, the CDR3 reads TGCAGCTTGGGACTAGCGCTCGAGCAGTACTTC. The encoded protein is CSLGLALEQYF.

This clonotype was seen at least ten times. This chain uses TRBV5-1 with TRBJ1-1, with TRBD1 as a possible D gene (5 bases). V lost 7 bases, J lost 3 bases, and 13 bases lay in between. The CDR3 loop spans 13 amino acids. CDR1 SGHRS and CDR2 YFSETQ come from the germline V gene. The CDR3 spells CASRPQGDTEAFF. CDR3 nucleotides: TGCGCCAGCCGTCCTCAAGGGGACACTGAAGCTTTCTTT.

There are many counts of this clonotype. This CDR3 is CASRLQGSTGELFF. In DNA, the CDR3 is TGTGCCAGCAGGCTACAGGGTAGCACCGGGGAGCTGTTTTTT. This chain uses TRBV2 with TRBJ2-2, with a possible D match to TRBD1 (6 bases). Germline CDR1 is SNHLY and CDR2 is FYNNEI. The V end was cut by 6 bases, the J end by 4 bases, with 12 bases between. The CDR3 is 14 residues long.

V and J are TRBV12-3 or TRBV12-4 and TRBJ2-7, with 8 bases lining up with TRBD2. This CDR3 has 13 residues. The V gene end was trimmed by 7 bases and the J gene end by 3 bases; junction bases not matched to a gene: 5. This CDR3 is CASTGGAIYEQYF. The CDR3 coding sequence is TGTGCCAGCACGGGGGGGGCCATCTACGAGCAGTACTTC.

This clonotype was recorded many times. V gene TRBV6-6 combines with J gene TRBJ1-1, with a tentative D call TRBD1 (6 bases). The CDR3 runs 18 residues. V was cut by 6 bases and J by 5 bases, with 28 bases left in between. The V gene's germline CDR1 is MNHNY and CDR2 SVGAGI (reference sequence). The CDR3 is CASSSWGWGRGRRTEAFF. CDR3 in DNA: TGTGCCAGCAGCTCCTGGGGATGGGGCAGGGGCAGGAGGACTGAAGCTTTCTTT.

This clonotype has a count of ten or more. The genes are TRBV29-1 and TRBJ2-7; 7 bases line up with TRBD1. J gave up 3 bases and V 1 base, and 12 bases lay outside the gene matches. Germline V gene sequence: CDR1 SQVTM, CDR2 ANQGSEA. CDR3 size: 16 residues. The CDR3 is CSVEGNHRGHRYEQYF. CDR3 nucleotide sequence: TGCAGCGTTGAAGGCAATCACAGGGGACACCGCTACGAGCAGTACTTC.

For this clonotype: This may stem from a read error, because a much larger clone lies one nucleotide away. No conserved phenylalanine or tryptophan is present at the end of the CDR3, so a read error is the likely explanation. V usage is TRBV12-3 or TRBV12-4 and J usage is TRBJ2-7; the D gene is possibly TRBD1 (5 bases). The CDR3 is made up of 16 amino acids. V shed 6 bases and J shed 1 base, with 19 bases lying between them. CDR3 sequence reads: CASSNTRQRNSYEQYS. In DNA form, the CDR3 reads TGTGCCAGCAGCAACACCCGACAGAGAAATTCCTACGAGCAGTACTCC.

Notes on this clonotype: Germline and junction disagree at one end, which may indicate a read error. V usage is TRBV7-2 and J usage is TRBJ2-7; 10 bases are shared with TRBD2. The CDR3 consists of 17 residues. Germline V CDR1 and CDR2: SGHTA, FQGNSA. The CDR3 nucleotides read TGTGCCAGCAGCTTAAGAACTAGCGGGGCAAACACCGGGGAGCTGTACTTC. Protein: CASSLRTSGANTGELYF.

This clonotype showed up just a few times. The V call is TRBV5-1, the J call TRBJ1-1; weak D call: TRBD1 (5 bases). CDR3 size: 15 residues. The V end lost 6 bases, the J end lost 5 bases, and 20 bases lay between the germline ends. Germline CDR1 and CDR2: SGHRS and YFSETQ. CDR3 region: CASTGGAGVGTEAFF. The CDR3 DNA follows: TGCGCCAGCACTGGAGGGGCGGGAGTCGGGACTGAAGCTTTCTTT.

With respect to this clonotype: This sequence may be a read error, since a much larger clone differs from it by one base. The chain links TRBV12-3 or TRBV12-4 to TRBJ1-4; D gene uncertain. There are 13 residues in the CDR3. The CDR3 is CAGSLAHNEKLFF. The CDR3 bases are TGTGCCGGCAGTTTAGCGCATAATGAAAAACTGTTTTTT.

The chain has TRBV29-1 and TRBJ1-4; a possible D gene is TRBD1 (6 bases). Trimming shortened V by 2 bases and J by 8 bases, and 18 bases separated the two germline ends. The germline V gene has CDR1 SQVTM and CDR2 ANQGSEA. This CDR3 spans 15 amino acids. The CDR3 region is CSVETGGHYGEKLFF. The CDR3 region has the DNA TGCAGCGTTGAAACGGGGGGGCACTACGGCGAAAAACTGTTTTTT.

In its sample, this clonotype was seen many times. The chain uses TRBV7-2 and TRBJ1-4; TRBD1 might be the D (6 bases). Deletions cut 5 bases from V and 5 bases from J, with 12 bases between. Per the germline V gene, CDR1 is SGHTA and CDR2 is FQGNSA. The length of the CDR3 is 14 residues. The CDR3 bases are TGTGCCAGCAGCCCCGACAGGTGGAATGAAAAACTGTTTTTT. Its protein is CASSPDRWNEKLFF.

This chain uses TRBV29-1 with TRBJ1-2; TRBD1 matches 9 bases. This CDR3 has 13 amino acids. V dropped 3 bases and J dropped 8; count of bases not matched to a gene: 7. CDR1 and CDR2 from the germline V gene are SQVTM and ANQGSEA. This CDR3 is CSVEGQGGFGYTF. For the CDR3, the DNA is TGCAGCGTTGAGGGACAGGGAGGCTTCGGCTACACCTTC. Together with reference TRBV29-1 and TRBJ1-2, the CDR3 gives the full variable domain: SAVISQKPSRDICQRGTSLTIQCQVDSQVTMMFWYRQQPGQSLTLIATANQGSEATYESGFVIDKFPISRPNLTFSTLTVSNMSPEDSSIYLCSVEGQGGFGYTFGSGTRLTVV.

This clonotype showed up many times. J is TRBJ1-1 and V is TRBV11-3, with a weak D call TRBD1 (5 bases). The ends were cut back, 7 bases at V and 6 bases at J, with 18 bases in the middle. The germline CDR1 and CDR2 sequences are SGHNT and YENEEA. The CDR3 extends over 14 amino acids. CDR3 DNA: TGTGCCAGCAAAAAAGGGCAGGGAAGCTCTGAAGCTTTCTTT. Translating gives CASKKGQGSSEAFF.

This chain uses TRBV19 with TRBJ1-1, with D tentatively TRBD1 (5 bases). From germline, CDR1 is LNHDA and CDR2 SQIVND (reference sequence). V lost 3 bases, J lost 0 bases, and 8 bases lay in between. This CDR3 region has 14 residues. Here the CDR3 DNA reads TGTGCCAGTAGTATCGGACATATGAACACTGAAGCTTTCTTT. Translating gives CASSIGHMNTEAFF.

About this clonotype: It may be a read error: a sequence one base away is much more abundant. This chain joins TRBV20-1 and TRBJ2-7, with D maybe TRBD2 (6 bases). The last part of the DNA fits TRBJ2-1 better; the J call may be wrong. Per germline, CDR1 DFQATT and CDR2 SNEGSKA (reference sequence). CDR3 length: 14 residues. CDR3: CSARSVSGYSEQFF. CDR3 nucleotides: TGCAGTGCTAGGTCGGTTAGCGGCTACAGTGAGCAGTTCTTC.